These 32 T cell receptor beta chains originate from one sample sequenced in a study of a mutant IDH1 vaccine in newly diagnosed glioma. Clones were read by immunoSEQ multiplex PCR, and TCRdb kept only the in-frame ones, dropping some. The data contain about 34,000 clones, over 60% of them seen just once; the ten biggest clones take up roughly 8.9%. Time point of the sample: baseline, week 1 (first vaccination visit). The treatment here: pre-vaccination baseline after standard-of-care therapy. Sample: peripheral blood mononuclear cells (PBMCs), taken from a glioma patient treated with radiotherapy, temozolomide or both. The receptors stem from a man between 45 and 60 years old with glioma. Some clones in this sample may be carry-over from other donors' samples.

CDR3 sequence: CASTPTGGYNEQFF. In nucleotides, the CDR3 is TGTGCCAGCACCCCGACAGGGGGATACAATGAGCAGTTCTTC. The V call is TRBV7-9, the J call TRBJ2-1; 9 bases match TRBD1. The CDR3 is made up of 14 amino acids. Trimming at V came to 7 bases and at J to 4 bases, leaving 5 bases not matched to a gene. CDR1 is SEHNR and CDR2 is FQNEAQ in the germline V gene (reference sequence).

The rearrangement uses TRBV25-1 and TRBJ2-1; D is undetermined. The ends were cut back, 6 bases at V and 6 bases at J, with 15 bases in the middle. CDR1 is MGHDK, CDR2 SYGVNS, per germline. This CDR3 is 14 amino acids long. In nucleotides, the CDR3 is TGTGCCAGCAGCCGGGCCCTGAGCGTCAATGAGCAGTTCTTC. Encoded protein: CASSRALSVNEQFF.

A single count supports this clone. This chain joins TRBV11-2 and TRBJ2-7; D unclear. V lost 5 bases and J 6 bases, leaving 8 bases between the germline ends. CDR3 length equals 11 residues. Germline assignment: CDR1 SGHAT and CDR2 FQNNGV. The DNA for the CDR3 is TGTGCCAGCAGCACCCTGAGCGAGCAGTACTTC. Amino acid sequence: CASSTLSEQYF.

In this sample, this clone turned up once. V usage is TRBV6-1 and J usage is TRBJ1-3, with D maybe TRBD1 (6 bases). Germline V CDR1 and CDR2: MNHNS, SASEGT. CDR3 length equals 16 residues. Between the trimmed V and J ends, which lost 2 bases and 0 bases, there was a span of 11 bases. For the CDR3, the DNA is TGTGCCAGCAGTGAAAACAGGGCGAGCTCTGGAAACACCATATATTTT. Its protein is CASSENRASSGNTIYF.

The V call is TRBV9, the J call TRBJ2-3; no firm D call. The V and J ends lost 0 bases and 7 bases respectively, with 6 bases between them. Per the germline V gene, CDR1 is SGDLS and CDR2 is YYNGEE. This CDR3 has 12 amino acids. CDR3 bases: TGTGCCAGCAGCGTAGACGTAAATACGCAGTATTTT. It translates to CASSVDVNTQYF.

The chain's CDR3 is CASSFTSGGGEAEAFF. The DNA of the CDR3 is TGCGCCAGCAGCTTCACCTCTGGGGGCGGGGAGGCTGAAGCTTTCTTT. The chain combines TRBV5-1 with TRBJ1-1; TRBD1 might be the D (6 bases). There are 16 residues in the CDR3. CDR1 SGHRS and CDR2 YFSETQ come from the germline V gene. V was cut by 2 bases and J by 6 bases, with 20 bases left in between.

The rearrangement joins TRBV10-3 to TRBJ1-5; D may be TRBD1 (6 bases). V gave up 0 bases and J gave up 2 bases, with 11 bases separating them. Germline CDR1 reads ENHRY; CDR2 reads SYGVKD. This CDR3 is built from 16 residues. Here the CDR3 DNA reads TGTGCCATCAGTGAGTCCAGCTACAGGGGCAATCAGCCCCAGCATTTT. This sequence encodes CAISESSYRGNQPQHF.

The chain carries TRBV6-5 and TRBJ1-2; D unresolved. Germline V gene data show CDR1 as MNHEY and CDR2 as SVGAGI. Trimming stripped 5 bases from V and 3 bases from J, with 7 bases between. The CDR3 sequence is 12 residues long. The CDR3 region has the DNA TGTGCCAGCAGTGCTCGGGACTATGGCTACACCTTC. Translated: CASSARDYGYTF.

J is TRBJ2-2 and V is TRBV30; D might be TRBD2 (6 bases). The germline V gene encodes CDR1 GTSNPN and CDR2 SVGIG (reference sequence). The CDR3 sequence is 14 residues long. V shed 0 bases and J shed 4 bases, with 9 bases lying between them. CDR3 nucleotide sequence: TGTGCCTGGAGTGTTGGGGGGACCACCGGGGAGCTGTTTTTT. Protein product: CAWSVGGTTGELFF.

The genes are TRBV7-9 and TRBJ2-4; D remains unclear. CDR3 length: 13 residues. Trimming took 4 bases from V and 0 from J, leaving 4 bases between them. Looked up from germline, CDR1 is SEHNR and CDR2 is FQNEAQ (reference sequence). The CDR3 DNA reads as TGTGCCAGCAGCTCGCTAGCCAAAAACATTCAGTACTTC. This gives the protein CASSSLAKNIQYF.

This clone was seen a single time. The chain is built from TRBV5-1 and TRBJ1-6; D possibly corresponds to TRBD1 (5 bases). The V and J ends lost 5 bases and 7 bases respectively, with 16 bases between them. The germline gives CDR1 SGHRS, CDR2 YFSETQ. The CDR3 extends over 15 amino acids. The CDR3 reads CASRQEAGRNSPLHF. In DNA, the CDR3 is TGCGCCAGCAGACAAGAGGCAGGGAGGAATTCACCCCTCCACTTT.

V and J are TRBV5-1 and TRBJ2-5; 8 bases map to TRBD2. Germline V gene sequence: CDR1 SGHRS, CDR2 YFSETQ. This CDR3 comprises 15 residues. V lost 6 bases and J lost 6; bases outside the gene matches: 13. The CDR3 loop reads CASTSKSGGPQTQYF. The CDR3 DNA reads TGCGCCAGCACCTCCAAGTCGGGGGGGCCGCAGACCCAGTACTTC.

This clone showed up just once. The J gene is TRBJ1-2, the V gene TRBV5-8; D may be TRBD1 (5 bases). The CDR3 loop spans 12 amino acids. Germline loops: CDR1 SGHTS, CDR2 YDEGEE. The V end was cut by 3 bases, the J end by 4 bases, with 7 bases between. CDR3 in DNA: TGTGCCAGCAGCTGGGACTTCTATGGCTACACCTTC. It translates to CASSWDFYGYTF.

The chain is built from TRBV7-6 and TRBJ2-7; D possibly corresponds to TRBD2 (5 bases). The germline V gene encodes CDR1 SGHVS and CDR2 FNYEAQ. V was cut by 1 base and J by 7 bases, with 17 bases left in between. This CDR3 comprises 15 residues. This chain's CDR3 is CASSLEGSGYSEQYF. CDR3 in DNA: TGTGCCAGCAGCTTAGAGGGCAGCGGATACTCAGAGCAGTACTTC.

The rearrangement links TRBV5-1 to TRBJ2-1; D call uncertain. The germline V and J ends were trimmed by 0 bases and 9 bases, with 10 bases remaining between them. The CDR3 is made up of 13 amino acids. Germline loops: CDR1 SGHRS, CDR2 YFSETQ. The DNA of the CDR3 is TGCGCCAGCAGCTTGGTCCTACTGGGTGAGCAGTTCTTC. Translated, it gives CASSLVLLGEQFF.

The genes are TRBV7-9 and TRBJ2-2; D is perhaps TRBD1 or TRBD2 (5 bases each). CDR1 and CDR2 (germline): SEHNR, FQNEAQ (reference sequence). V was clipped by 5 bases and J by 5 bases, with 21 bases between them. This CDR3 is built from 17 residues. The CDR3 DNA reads TGTGCCAGCAGCCACTTGGGGGTTCGGAGTCTGACCGGGGAGCTGTTTTTT. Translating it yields CASSHLGVRSLTGELFF.

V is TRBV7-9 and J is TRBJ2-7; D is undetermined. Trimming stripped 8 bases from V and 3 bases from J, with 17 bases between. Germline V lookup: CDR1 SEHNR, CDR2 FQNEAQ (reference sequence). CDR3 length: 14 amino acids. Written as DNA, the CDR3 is TGTGCCAGCGTACTGGGAAGAGGCGTCTACGAGCAGTACTTC. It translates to CASVLGRGVYEQYF.

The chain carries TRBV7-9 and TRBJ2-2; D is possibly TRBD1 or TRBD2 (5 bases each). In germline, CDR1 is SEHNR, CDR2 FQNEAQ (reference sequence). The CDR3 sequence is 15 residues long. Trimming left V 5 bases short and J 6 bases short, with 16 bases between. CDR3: CASSRRGGLAGELFF. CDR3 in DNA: TGTGCCAGCAGCCGGCGTGGGGGATTAGCCGGGGAGCTGTTTTTT.

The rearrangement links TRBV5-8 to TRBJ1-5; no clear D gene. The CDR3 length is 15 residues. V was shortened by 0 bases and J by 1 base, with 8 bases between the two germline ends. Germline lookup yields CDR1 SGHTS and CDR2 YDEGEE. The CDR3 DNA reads TGTGCCAGCAGCTTGGCAGAGGCCAGCAATCAGCCCCAGCATTTT. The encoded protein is CASSLAEASNQPQHF.

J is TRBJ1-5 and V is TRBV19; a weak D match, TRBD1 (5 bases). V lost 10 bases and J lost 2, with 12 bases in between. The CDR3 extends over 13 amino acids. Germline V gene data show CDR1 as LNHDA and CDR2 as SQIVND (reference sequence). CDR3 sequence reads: CATSGFGNQPQHF. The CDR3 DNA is TGTGCCACCTCAGGGTTCGGCAATCAGCCCCAGCATTTT. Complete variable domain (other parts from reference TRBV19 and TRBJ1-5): DGGITQSPKYLFRKEGQNVTLSCEQNLNHDAMYWYRQDPGQGLRLIYYSQIVNDFQKGDIAEGYSVSREKKESFPLTVTSAQKNPTAFYLCATSGFGNQPQHFGDGTRLSIL.

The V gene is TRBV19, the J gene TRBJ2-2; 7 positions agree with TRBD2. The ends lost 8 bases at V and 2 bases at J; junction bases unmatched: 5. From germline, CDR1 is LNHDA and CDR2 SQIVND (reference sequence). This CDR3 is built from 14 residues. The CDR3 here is CASRSGTNTGELFF. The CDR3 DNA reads TGTGCCAGTCGAAGCGGGACTAACACCGGGGAGCTGTTTTTT.

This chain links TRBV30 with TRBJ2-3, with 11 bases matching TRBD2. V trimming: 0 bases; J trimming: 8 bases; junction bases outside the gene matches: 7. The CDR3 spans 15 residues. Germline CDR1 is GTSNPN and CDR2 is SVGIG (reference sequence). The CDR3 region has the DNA TGTGCCTGGAGTGTTCTAGCGGGGGGCGAGGGTACGCAGTATTTT. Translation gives CAWSVLAGGEGTQYF.

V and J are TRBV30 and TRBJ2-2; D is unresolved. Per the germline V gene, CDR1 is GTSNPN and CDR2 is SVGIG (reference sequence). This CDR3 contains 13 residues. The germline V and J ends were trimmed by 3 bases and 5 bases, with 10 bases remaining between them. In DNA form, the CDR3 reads TGTGCCTGGAGGACCGCACTAACCGGGGAGCTGTTTTTT. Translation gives CAWRTALTGELFF.

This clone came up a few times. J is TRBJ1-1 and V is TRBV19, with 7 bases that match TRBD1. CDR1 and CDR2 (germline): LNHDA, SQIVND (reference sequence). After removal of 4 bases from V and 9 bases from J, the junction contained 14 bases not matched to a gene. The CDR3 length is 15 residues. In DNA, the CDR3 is TGTGCCAGTAGTACCAACGACCTACAGGGGCTAAAAGCTTTCTTT. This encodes CASSTNDLQGLKAFF.

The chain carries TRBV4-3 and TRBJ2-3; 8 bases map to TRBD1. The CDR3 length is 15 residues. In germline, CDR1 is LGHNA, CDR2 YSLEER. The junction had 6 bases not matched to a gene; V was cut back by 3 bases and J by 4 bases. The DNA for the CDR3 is TGCGCCAGCAGCCAGACAGGGGTAGTAGCAGATACGCAGTATTTT. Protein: CASSQTGVVADTQYF.

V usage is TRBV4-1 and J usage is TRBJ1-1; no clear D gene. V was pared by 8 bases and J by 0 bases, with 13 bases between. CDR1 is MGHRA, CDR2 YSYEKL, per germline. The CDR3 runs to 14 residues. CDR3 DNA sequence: TGCGCCAGCGCTGACGGAGTGATGAACACTGAAGCTTTCTTT. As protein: CASADGVMNTEAFF.

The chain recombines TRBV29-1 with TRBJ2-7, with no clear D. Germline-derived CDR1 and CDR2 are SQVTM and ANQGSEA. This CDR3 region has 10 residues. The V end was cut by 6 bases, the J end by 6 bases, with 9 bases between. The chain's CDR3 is CSVVKGEQYF. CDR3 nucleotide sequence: TGCAGCGTGGTGAAGGGCGAGCAGTACTTC.

The CDR3 region is CASSRTGVNQPQHF. The CDR3 region has the DNA TGTGCCAGCAGTCGGACAGGGGTCAATCAGCCCCAGCATTTT. The chain combines TRBV6-5 with TRBJ1-5; 9 positions match TRBD1. Looked up from germline, CDR1 is MNHEY and CDR2 is SVGAGI. V lost 5 bases to trimming and J lost 3 bases; unmatched junction nucleotides: 2. The CDR3 loop spans 14 amino acids.

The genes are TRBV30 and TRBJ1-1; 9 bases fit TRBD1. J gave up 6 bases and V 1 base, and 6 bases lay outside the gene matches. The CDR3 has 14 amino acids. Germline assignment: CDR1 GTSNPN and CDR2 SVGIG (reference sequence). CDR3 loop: CAWSGQGGFAEAFF. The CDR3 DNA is TGTGCCTGGAGTGGACAGGGGGGTTTCGCTGAAGCTTTCTTT.

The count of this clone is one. The CDR3 region is CASSQTSNQPQHF. DNA of the CDR3: TGTGCCAGCAGTCAGACTAGCAATCAGCCCCAGCATTTT. The chain carries TRBV6-5 and TRBJ1-5; D gene uncertain. Germline V CDR1 and CDR2: MNHEY, SVGAGI. The CDR3 is made up of 13 amino acids. Trimming shortened V by 5 bases and J by 0 bases, and 5 bases separated the two germline ends.

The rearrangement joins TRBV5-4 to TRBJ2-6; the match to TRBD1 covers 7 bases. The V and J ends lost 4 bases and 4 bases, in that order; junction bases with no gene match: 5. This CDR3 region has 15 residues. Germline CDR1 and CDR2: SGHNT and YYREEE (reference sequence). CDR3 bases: TGTGCCAGCAGCATAGGGGGCTCGGGGGCCAACGTCCTGACTTTC. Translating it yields CASSIGGSGANVLTF.

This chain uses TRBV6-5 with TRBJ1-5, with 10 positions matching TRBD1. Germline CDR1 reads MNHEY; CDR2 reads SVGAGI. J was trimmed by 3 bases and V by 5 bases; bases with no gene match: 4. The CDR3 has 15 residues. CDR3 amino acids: CASSRGTGVNQPQHF. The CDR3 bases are TGTGCCAGCAGTCGCGGGACAGGGGTCAATCAGCCCCAGCATTTT.